This T cell receptor (beta chain) emerged from a study of cytotoxic CD8 clonotypes in ibrutinib-treated CLL. Some clones are missing from TCRdb's copy, which holds only in-frame ones; the method was immunoSEQ multiplex PCR. The table records approximately 190,000 clones, more than 70% of them present only once. V was clipped by 0 bases and J by 8 bases; unmatched bases: 8. The CDR3 consists of 16 residues. Germline loops: CDR1 SGHRS, CDR2 YFSETQ. The V and J genes are TRBV5-1 and TRBJ1-2; 12 positions agree with TRBD1. Specimen: PBMCs, collected after 12 months of ibrutinib treatment. The TCR was taken from a human donor with chronic lymphocytic leukemia. This CDR3 is CASSLEGQGAVGGYTF. CDR3 sequence (DNA): TGCGCCAGCAGCTTGGAGGGACAGGGGGCCGTGGGAGGCTACACCTTC. The full variable domain, its missing parts supplied by reference TRBV5-1 and TRBJ1-2, is KAGVTQTPRYLIKTRGQQVTLSCSPISGHRSVSWYQQTPGQGLQFLFEYFSETQRNKGNFPGRFSGRQFSNSRSEMNVSTLELGDSALYLCASSLEGQGAVGGYTFGSGTRLTVV.